The source of this T cell receptor (beta chain) is a study of shared clonotypes between healthy human individuals. Study summary: CD4 naive cells filled three plates per donor, CD4 memory three, CD8 naive two and CD8 memory one. The study, taken as a whole, reports: It was the non-shared clonotypes that had lower generation probabilities than clonotypes shared by all four donors.

Every donor, a Caucasian adult, lived in Nashville, Tennessee. The CDR3 consists of 15 residues. Germline V gene data show CDR1 as MDHEN and CDR2 as SYDVKM. V shed 5 bases, J shed 3 bases, and the junction held 6 bases outside the gene matches. As for this clone: Its antigen remains unidentified.

Assay used: immunoSEQ multiplex PCR; TCRdb lists only in-frame clones, some missing. This sample has more than 2,000,000 clones; around nine tenths occur once, and the top ten carry 0.11% to 0.15%. Sequencing input: naive CD4+ T cells sorted from blood. Subset given: CD45RA+ positively selected. The source of this sequence is a man younger than 30 in good health. The gene calls are TRBV28 and TRBJ2-4; TRBD1 aligns across 8 bases. The CDR3 DNA reads as TGTGCCAGCAGTACAGGGGGAAAGGTCAAAAACATTCAGTACTTC. This gives the protein CASSTGGKVKNIQYF.